This paragraph covers one T cell receptor beta chain sequence. These data are taken from a study of PD-1 blockade in classical Hodgkin lymphoma. The CDR3 sequence is 17 residues long. With V trimmed by 4 bases and J by 0 bases, 9 bases remained unmatched. The germline V gene has CDR1 ENHRY and CDR2 SYGVKD. Here immunoSEQ multiplex PCR was the method, and the copy in TCRdb shows in-frame clones only, minus some. The sample comprises 90,000 to 100,000 clones, roughly 89% of which are singletons, and 2.8% rests with the top ten. After autologous stem cell transplantation all patients relapsed, and prior brentuximab vedotin exposure differed between cohorts.

This clonotype was sampled from a human donor with classical Hodgkin lymphoma. The V and J genes are TRBV10-3 and TRBJ2-1; TRBD2 matches 7 bases. The material sequenced was peripheral blood mononuclear cells (PBMCs), taken at baseline. The CDR3 DNA reads TGTGCCATCAGTGGGAGGGTGGCGGGAGCCTCCTACAATGAGCAGTTCTTC. This encodes CAISGRVAGASYNEQFF.